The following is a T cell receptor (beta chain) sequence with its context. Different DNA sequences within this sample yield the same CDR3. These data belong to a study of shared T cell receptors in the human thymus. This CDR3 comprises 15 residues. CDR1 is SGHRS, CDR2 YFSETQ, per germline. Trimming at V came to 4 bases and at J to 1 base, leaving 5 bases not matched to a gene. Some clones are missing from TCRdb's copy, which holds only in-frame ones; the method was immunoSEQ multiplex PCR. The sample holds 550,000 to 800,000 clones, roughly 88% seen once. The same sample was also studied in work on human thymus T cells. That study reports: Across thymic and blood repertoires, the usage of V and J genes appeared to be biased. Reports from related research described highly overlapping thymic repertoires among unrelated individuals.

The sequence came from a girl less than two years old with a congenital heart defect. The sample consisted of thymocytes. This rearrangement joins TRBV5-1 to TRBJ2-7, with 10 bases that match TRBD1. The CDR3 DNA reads TGCGCCAGCAGCCCCCGGGACAGGGGTTCCTACGAGCAGTACTTC. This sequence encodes CASSPRDRGSYEQYF.